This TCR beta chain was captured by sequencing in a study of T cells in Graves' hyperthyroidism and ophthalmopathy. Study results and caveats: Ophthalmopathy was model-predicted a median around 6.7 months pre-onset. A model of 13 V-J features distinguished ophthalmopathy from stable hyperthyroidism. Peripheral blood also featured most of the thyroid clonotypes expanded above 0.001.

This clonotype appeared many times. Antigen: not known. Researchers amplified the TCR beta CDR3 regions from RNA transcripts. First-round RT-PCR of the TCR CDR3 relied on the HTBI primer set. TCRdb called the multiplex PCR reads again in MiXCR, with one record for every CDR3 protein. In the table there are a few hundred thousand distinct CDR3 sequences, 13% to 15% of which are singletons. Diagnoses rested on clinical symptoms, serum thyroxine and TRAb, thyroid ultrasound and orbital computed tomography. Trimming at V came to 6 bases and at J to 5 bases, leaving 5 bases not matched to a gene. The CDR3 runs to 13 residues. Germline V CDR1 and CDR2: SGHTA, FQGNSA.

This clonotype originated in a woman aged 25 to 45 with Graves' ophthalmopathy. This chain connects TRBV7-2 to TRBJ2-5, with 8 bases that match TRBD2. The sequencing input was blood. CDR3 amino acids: CASSRTSWETQYF. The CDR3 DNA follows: TGTGCCAGCAGTCGGACTAGCTGGGAGACCCAGTACTTC. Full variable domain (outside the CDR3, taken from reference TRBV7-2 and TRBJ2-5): GAGVSQSPSNKVTEKGKDVELRCDPISGHTALYWYRQSLGQGLEFLIYFQGNSAPDKSGLPSDRFSAERTGGSVSTLTIQRTQQEDSAVYLCASSRTSWETQYFGPGTRLLVL.